These T cell receptor beta chains were read from a single sample in a study of blood T cells in healthy people across ages. TCRdb reanalysed the 5' RACE reads using MiXCR and keeps one entry per CDR3 protein. Here the sample spans roughly 1.6 million distinct CDR3 sequences, approximately 32% being singletons. Source material: blood. All receptors derive from a woman aged 25 to 45 in good health. Both conserved end residues are part of each CDR3. The D gene is left open where the match is weak. Size tells how often a clone was seen (once, few, many) or the class of an expanded clone, and some rows leave it out.

V gene	clone size	D gene	CDR3 length	J gene	CDR3 DNA	CDR3 protein
TRBV6-5	-	-	16	TRBJ1-4	TGTGCCAGCAGGCCCTACACAGACAGTCATAATGAAAAACTGTTTTTT	CASRPYTDSHNEKLFF
TRBV5-1	-	TRBD2	15	TRBJ2-5	TGCGCCAGCAGCCTTAGCGGGAGAGGCGGAGAGACCCAGTACTTC	CASSLSGRGGETQYF
TRBV5-1	few	-	13	TRBJ1-1	TGCGCCAGCTCCTCAGGGGCGCGTACTGAAGCTTTCTTT	CASSSGARTEAFF
TRBV7-3	-	TRBD2	14	TRBJ2-1	TGTGCCAGCAGCTTTTCCGGACTAGCGGGCGAGCAGTTCTTC	CASSFSGLAGEQFF
TRBV20-1	few	-	12	TRBJ2-1	TGCAGTGCTAGGGGGAAGGGGAGTGAGCAGTTCTTC	CSARGKGSEQFF
TRBV5-1	few	-	15	TRBJ1-4	TGCGCCAGCAGCTTAACAGGTTACGATGGTGAAAAACTGTTTTTT	CASSLTGYDGEKLFF
TRBV7-3	-	TRBD2	21	TRBJ2-3	TGTGCCAGCAGCTTAATGGGCCCCGGGACTAGCGGGGGCAGGCGCACAGATACGCAGTATTTT	CASSLMGPGTSGGRRTDTQYF
TRBV2	once	TRBD1	15	TRBJ1-2	TGTGCCAGCAGTGAAGCGGCGACAGGGACCTATGGCTACACCTTC	CASSEAATGTYGYTF
TRBV5-5	-	-	15	TRBJ1-5	TGTGCCAGCAGCTCCAACCCATATAGCAATCAGCCCCAGCATTTT	CASSSNPYSNQPQHF
TRBV24-1	few	TRBD1	15	TRBJ2-3	TGTGCCACCAGAGGACGACAGGGTGGAACAGATACGCAGTATTTT	CATRGRQGGTDTQYF
TRBV3-1	-	-	15	TRBJ1-1	TGTGCCAGCAGCCAAGTGGCCACCATGAACACTGAAGCTTTCTTT	CASSQVATMNTEAFF
TRBV7-9	many	TRBD2	16	TRBJ2-3	TGTGCCAGCAGCCTCGGGACTAGCGGATCGGTGATCCCGCAGTATTTT	CASSLGTSGSVIPQYF
TRBV13	-	TRBD1	19	TRBJ2-7	TGTGCCAGCAGCACCTACGCATCCCTGGACAGGGTACAATCCTACGAGCAGTACTTC	CASSTYASLDRVQSYEQYF
TRBV20-1	few	TRBD2	15	TRBJ2-3	TGCAGTGCCCGAGGGCTAGCGGGGCGCACAGATACGCAGTATTTT	CSARGLAGRTDTQYF
TRBV12-3/TRBV12-4	many	TRBD1	14	TRBJ2-7	TGTGCCAGCAGTTTAGGGCAGGGGGACTACGAGCAGTACTTC	CASSLGQGDYEQYF
TRBV25-1	few	TRBD1	16	TRBJ2-7	TGTGCCAGCAGTGGCCCAGGGACAGGGGTGAACTACGAGCAGTACTTC	CASSGPGTGVNYEQYF
TRBV7-7	few	TRBD1	13	TRBJ2-7	TGTGCCAGCAGCCCCGACAGGGGATGGCTCCAGTACTTC	CASSPDRGWLQYF
TRBV2	many	-	13	TRBJ1-5	TGTGCCAGCAGTGACGATAGCAATCAGCCCCAGCATTTT	CASSDDSNQPQHF
TRBV4-1	few	-	17	TRBJ2-2	TGCGCCAGCAGCCAAGATTTCAGGGGCTCGAACACCGGGGAGCTGTTTTTT	CASSQDFRGSNTGELFF
TRBV28	-	TRBD2	16	TRBJ2-7	TGTGCCAGCAGTCACGGACTAGCGGGAGAGGTAAGGGAGCAGTACTTC	CASSHGLAGEVREQYF
TRBV6-4	-	TRBD1	15	TRBJ2-1	TGTGCCAGCAGTGACCCTCCGGACAGGTACAATGAGCAGTTCTTC	CASSDPPDRYNEQFF
TRBV7-8	few	-	15	TRBJ1-5	TGTGCCAGCAGCCGTCAGGAGAATAGCAATCAGCCCCAGCATTTT	CASSRQENSNQPQHF
TRBV20-1	-	-	13	TRBJ2-1	TGCAGTGCTAGAGATAGTAGCGGAGGTGAGCAGTTCTTC	CSARDSSGGEQFF
TRBV7-3	-	-	15	TRBJ2-3	TGTGCCAGCAGCCGGGACTTATCTAGCACAGATACGCAGTATTTT	CASSRDLSSTDTQYF
TRBV6-2/TRBV6-3	many	TRBD1	15	TRBJ2-7	TGTGCCAGCAGTTGGGCCGACAGGGCCTCCTACGAGCAGTACTTC	CASSWADRASYEQYF
TRBV20-1	-	TRBD1	13	TRBJ1-5	TGCAGTGCGGGACAGGGGTTGAATCAGCCCCAGCATTTT	CSAGQGLNQPQHF
TRBV7-9	-	-	12	TRBJ2-3	TGTGCCAGCACTCTAGACACAGATACGCAGTATTTT	CASTLDTDTQYF
TRBV20-1	-	-	16	TRBJ2-1	TGCAGTGCTAGAGATCCAGAGGTTAGTTATGTGAATGAGCAGTTCTTC	CSARDPEVSYVNEQFF
TRBV4-1	-	TRBD2	18	TRBJ2-4	TGCGCCAGCAGCCAAGACCCTTGGCTAGCGGGAGGACCAGAGGAGCAGTACTTC	CASSQDPWLAGGPEEQYF
TRBV4-2	-	TRBD1	18	TRBJ2-7	TGTGCCAGCAGCCAACTCTGGGAGCGGACAGGGCGAGGCTACGAGCAGTACTTC	CASSQLWERTGRGYEQYF
TRBV29-1	many	TRBD1	13	TRBJ2-7	TGCAGCGTTGTTGGACAGGGGTACCACGAGCAGTACTTC	CSVVGQGYHEQYF
TRBV4-2	-	TRBD1	14	TRBJ1-2	TGTGCCAGCAGCCAACCACAGGGGGCGGGTGGCTACACCTTC	CASSQPQGAGGYTF
TRBV12-3/TRBV12-4	-	TRBD2	15	TRBJ2-7	TGTGCCAGCAGTCCCGAGCGGGAGGGTAACTACGAGCAGTACTTC	CASSPEREGNYEQYF
TRBV7-8	-	-	13	TRBJ2-3	TGTGCCAGCATTCGACAGGTTACAGATACGCAGTATTTT	CASIRQVTDTQYF
TRBV5-1	-	-	14	TRBJ1-2	TGCGCCGGCAGCTTGGGTTCAGATAACTATGGCTACACCTTC	CAGSLGSDNYGYTF
TRBV29-1	many	-	13	TRBJ2-5	TGCAGCGGCTGGACCAGCGGTGAAGAGACCCAGTACTTC	CSGWTSGEETQYF
TRBV6-5	-	-	16	TRBJ2-5	TGTGCCAGCAGTTACGGTTTAGGGGACGCGCAAGAGACCCAGTACTTC	CASSYGLGDAQETQYF